This TCR beta chain was sequenced during a study of cytomegalovirus exposure and HLA in healthy donors. Across the whole study: Sequencing of about 200 million T cells in an earlier analysis found 100 million or so unique TCR beta sequences.

The CDR3 consists of 16 residues. Germline assignment: CDR1 SGHTA and CDR2 FQGTGA. The J segment lost 8 bases and the V segment lost 1 base, leaving 6 bases of the junction unmatched. At collection, donors were nominally healthy, but unrecorded immune exposures were probable. To note about this clone: The antigen remains unidentified.

The study ran its PCR with 60 Vbeta and 13 Jbeta primers. Produced via immunoSEQ multiplex PCR; TCRdb's table is partial and in-frame only. The table lists some 59,000 clones, approximately 82% of them singletons, with 2.5% to 3.5% in the top ten. Study-level points and caveats: Earlier analysis looked at TCR beta V segments, and most were productive about 87% or about 30% of the time. An analysis was carried out later, and it reportedly showed fewer N-insertions in an Asian-associated ancestry cluster than the roughly 700-donor mean.

The J gene is TRBJ2-1, the V gene TRBV7-3, with 12 positions matching TRBD2. This sequence was found in a woman aged 18-35 years in good health and CMV-seronegative. The sample comprised PBMCs. CDR3 amino acids: CASSLSPSGRAHEQFF. As DNA, the CDR3 is TGTGCCAGCAGCTTAAGCCCTAGCGGGAGGGCCCATGAGCAGTTCTTC.